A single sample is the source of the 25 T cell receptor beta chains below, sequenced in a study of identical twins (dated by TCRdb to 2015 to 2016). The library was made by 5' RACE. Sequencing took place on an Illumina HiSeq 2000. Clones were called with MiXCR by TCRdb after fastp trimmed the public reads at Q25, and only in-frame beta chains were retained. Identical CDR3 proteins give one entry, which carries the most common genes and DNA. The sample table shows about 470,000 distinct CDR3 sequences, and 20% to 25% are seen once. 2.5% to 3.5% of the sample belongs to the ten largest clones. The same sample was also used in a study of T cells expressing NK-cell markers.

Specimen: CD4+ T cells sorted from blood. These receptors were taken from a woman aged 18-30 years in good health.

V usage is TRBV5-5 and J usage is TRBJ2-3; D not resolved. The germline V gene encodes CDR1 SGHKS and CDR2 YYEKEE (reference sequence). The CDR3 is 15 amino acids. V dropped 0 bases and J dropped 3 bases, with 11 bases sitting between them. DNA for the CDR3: TGTGCCAGCAGCTTGGATTCCCTAGGTACAGATACGCAGTATTTT. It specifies CASSLDSLGTDTQYF.

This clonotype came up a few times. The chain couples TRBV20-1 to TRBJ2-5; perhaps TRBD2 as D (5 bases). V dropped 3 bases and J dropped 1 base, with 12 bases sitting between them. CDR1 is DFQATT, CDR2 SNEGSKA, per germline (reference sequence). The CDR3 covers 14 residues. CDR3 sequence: CSARNRRSQETQYF. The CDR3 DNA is TGCAGTGCTAGGAACCGGAGGTCCCAAGAGACCCAGTACTTC.

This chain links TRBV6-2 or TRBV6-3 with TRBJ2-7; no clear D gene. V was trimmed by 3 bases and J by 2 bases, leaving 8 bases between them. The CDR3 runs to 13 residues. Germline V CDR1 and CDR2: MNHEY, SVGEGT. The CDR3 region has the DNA TGTGCCAGCAGTTATACTCCTACCTACGAGCAGTACTTC. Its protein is CASSYTPTYEQYF.

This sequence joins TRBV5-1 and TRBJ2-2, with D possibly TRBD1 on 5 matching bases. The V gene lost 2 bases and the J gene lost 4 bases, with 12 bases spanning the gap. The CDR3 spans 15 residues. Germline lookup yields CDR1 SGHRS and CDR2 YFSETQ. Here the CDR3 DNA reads TGCGCCAGCAGCTTTGGGGCATCGGGCACCGGGGAGCTGTTTTTT. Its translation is CASSFGASGTGELFF.

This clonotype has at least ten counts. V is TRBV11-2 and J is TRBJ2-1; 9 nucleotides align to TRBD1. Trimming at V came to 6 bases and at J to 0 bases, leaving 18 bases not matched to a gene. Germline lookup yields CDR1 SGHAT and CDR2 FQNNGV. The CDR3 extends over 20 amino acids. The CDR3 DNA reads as TGTGCCAGCAGACCCAGCCCCTGGACAGGGGACAAACGCTCCTACAATGAGCAGTTCTTC. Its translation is CASRPSPWTGDKRSYNEQFF.

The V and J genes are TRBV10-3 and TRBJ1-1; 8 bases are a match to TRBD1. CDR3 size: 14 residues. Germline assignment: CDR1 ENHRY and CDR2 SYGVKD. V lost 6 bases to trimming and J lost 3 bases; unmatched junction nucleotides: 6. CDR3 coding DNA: TGTGCCATCAGGGAGACAGGGGTAGACACTGAAGCTTTCTTT. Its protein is CAIRETGVDTEAFF.

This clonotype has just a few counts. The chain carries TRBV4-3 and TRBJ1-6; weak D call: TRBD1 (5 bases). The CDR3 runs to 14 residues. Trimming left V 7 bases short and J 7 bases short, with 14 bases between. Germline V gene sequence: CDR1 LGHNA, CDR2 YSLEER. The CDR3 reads CASKEGIGNSPLHF. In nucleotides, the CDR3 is TGCGCCAGCAAGGAGGGGATTGGCAATTCACCCCTCCACTTT.

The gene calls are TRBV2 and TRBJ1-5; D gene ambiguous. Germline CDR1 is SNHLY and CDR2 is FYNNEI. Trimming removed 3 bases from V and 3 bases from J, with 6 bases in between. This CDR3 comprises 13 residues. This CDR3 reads CASSDPINQPQHF. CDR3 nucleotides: TGTGCCAGCAGTGATCCGATCAATCAGCCCCAGCATTTT.

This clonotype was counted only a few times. The CDR3 region is CASSTLTGDFHGYTF. As DNA, the CDR3 is TGTGCCAGCAGCACACTGACAGGGGATTTCCATGGCTACACCTTC. The chain is built from TRBV7-8 and TRBJ1-2, with 8 bases identical to TRBD1. Germline V gives CDR1 SGHVS, CDR2 FQNEAQ. With 5 bases clipped from V and 6 bases from J, the junction kept 11 bases outside the gene matches. CDR3 length: 15 residues.

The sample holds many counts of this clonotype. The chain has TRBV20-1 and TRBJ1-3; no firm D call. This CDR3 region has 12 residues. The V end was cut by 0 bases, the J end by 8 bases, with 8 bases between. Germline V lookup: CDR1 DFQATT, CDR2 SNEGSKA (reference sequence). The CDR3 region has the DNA TGCAGTGCTAGAGATGACCGGGACACCATATATTTT. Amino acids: CSARDDRDTIYF.

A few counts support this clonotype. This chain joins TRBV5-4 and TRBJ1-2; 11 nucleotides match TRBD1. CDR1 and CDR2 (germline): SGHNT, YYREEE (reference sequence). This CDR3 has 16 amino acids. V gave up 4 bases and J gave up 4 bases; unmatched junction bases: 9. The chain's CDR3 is CASSVGGQGGSYGYTF. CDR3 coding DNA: TGTGCCAGCAGCGTTGGGGGACAGGGGGGGAGCTATGGCTACACCTTC.

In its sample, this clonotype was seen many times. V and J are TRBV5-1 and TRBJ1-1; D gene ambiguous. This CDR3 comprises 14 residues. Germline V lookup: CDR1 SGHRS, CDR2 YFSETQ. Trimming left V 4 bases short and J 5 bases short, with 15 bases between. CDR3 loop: CASSPYGDGTEAFF. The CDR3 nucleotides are TGCGCCAGCAGCCCGTATGGGGATGGGACTGAAGCTTTCTTT.

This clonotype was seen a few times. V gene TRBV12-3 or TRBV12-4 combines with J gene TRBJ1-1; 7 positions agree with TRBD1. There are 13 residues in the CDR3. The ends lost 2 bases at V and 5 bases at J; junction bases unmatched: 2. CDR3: CASSLRGRTEAFF. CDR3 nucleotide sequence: TGTGCCAGCAGTTTAAGGGGGCGTACTGAAGCTTTCTTT.

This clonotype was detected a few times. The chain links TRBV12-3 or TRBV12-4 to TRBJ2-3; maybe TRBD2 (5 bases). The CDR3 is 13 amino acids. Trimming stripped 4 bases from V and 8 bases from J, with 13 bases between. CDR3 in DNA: TGTGCCAGCAGTTATGGCTGGACTGGTACGCAGTATTTT. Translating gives CASSYGWTGTQYF.

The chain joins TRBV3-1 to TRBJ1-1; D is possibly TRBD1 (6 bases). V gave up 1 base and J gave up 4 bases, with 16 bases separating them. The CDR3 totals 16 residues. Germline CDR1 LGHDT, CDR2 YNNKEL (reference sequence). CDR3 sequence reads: CASSQVGGGQSTEAFF. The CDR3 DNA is TGTGCCAGCAGCCAAGTGGGGGGGGGGCAGAGCACTGAAGCTTTCTTT.

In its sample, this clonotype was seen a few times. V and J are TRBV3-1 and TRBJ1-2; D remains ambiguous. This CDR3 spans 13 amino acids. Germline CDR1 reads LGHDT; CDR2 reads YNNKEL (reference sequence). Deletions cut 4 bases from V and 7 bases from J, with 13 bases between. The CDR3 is CASSLYRGGGYTF. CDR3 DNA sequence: TGTGCCAGCAGCCTCTACCGAGGAGGTGGCTACACCTTC.

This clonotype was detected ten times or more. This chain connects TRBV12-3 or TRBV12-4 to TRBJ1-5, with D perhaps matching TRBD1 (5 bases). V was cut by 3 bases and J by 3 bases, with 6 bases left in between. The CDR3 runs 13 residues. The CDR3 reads CASSLTDNQPQHF. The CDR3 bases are TGTGCCAGCAGTTTGACAGACAATCAGCCCCAGCATTTT.

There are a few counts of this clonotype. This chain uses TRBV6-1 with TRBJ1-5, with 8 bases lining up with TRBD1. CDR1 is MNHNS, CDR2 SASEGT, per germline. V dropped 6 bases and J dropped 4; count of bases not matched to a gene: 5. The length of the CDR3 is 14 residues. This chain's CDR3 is CASSPDRDNQPQHF. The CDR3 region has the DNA TGTGCCAGCAGCCCGGACAGGGATAATCAGCCCCAGCATTTT.

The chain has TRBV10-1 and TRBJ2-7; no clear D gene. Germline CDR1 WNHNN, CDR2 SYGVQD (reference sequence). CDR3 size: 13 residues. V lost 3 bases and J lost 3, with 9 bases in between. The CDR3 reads CASSDVGGYEQYF. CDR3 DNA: TGCGCCAGCAGTGATGTGGGCGGCTACGAGCAGTACTTC.

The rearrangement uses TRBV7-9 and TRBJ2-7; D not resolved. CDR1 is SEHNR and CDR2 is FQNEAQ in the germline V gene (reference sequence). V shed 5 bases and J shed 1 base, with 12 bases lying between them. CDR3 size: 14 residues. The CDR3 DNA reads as TGTGCCAGCAGCCTCACGACACGTTCCTACGAGCAGTACTTC. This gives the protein CASSLTTRSYEQYF.

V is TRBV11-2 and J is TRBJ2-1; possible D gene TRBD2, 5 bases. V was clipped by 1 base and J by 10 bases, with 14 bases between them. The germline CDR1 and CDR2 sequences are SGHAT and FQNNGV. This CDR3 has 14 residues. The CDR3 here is CASSLGLIGEEQFF. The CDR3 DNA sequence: TGTGCCAGCAGCTTAGGTTTAATCGGGGAGGAGCAGTTCTTC.

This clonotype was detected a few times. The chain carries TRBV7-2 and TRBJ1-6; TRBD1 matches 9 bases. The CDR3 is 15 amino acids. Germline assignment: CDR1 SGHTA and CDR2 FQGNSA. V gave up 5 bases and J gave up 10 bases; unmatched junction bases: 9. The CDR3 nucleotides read TGTGCCAGCAGCCCGGTCCCGGGACAGGGATCACCCCTCCACTTT. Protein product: CASSPVPGQGSPLHF.

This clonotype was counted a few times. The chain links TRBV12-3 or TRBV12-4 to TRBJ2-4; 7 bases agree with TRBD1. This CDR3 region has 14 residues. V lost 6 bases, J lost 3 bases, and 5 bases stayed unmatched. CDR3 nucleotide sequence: TGTGCCAGCAGCCGTAGGGACAGCAAAAACATTCAGTACTTC. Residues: CASSRRDSKNIQYF.

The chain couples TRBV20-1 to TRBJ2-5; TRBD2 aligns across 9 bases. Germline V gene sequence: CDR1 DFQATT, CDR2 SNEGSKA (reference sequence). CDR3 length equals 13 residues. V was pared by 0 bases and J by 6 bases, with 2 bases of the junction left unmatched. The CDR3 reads CSARDSGSKTQYF. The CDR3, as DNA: TGCAGTGCTAGAGATAGCGGGAGTAAGACCCAGTACTTC.

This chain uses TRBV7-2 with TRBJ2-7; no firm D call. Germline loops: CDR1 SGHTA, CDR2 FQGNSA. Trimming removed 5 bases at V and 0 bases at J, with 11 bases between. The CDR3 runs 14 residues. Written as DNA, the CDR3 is TGTGCCAGCAGCACGCTATCTGCCTCCTACGAGCAGTACTTC. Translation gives CASSTLSASYEQYF.